The 27 T cell receptor beta chains listed next were all sequenced from one sample in a study of T cells in Graves' hyperthyroidism and ophthalmopathy. Amplified TCR beta CDR3 regions derived from RNA transcripts. A set of HTBI primers served as the primers for a first-round RT-PCR of the TCR CDR3. TCRdb itself ran the multiplex PCR reads through MiXCR, one entry per CDR3 protein. Found here are under 550,000 distinct CDR3 sequences, approximately 13% of them singletons; the top ten hold less than 6.5%. The specimen sequenced was blood. The receptors here all came from a woman between 18 and 29 years old with Graves' hyperthyroidism.

This clonotype has just a few counts. CDR3 bases: TGTGCCAGCAGCTTAGTCACTGGAGCCAAAAACATTCAGTACTTC. Residues: CASSLVTGAKNIQYF. This sequence joins TRBV7-9 and TRBJ2-4; D is uncertain. CDR1 is SEHNR and CDR2 is FQNEAQ in the germline V gene (reference sequence). Trimming shortened V by 1 base and J by 0 bases, and 7 bases separated the two germline ends. The CDR3 covers 15 residues.

This clonotype appeared many times. This chain links TRBV12-5 with TRBJ1-4, with 7 nucleotides matching TRBD1. CDR3 length: 18 amino acids. The J segment lost 2 bases and the V segment lost 1 base, leaving 10 bases of the junction unmatched. CDR1 LGHNT and CDR2 FRNRAP come from the germline V gene. The CDR3 DNA follows: TGTGCTAGTGGTTTGGATCGAAGAGAACAGGGGACTAATGAAAAACTGTTTTTT. Translated, it gives CASGLDRREQGTNEKLFF.

This clonotype was observed at least ten times. V and J are TRBV5-4 and TRBJ2-7, with TRBD1 matching over 7 bases. The germline CDR1 and CDR2 sequences are SGHNT and YYREEE (reference sequence). V was clipped by 3 bases and J by 0 bases; unmatched bases: 3. The CDR3 has 14 residues. The CDR3 region is CASSSGQSSYEQYF. The CDR3 DNA is TGTGCCAGCAGCTCGGGACAGAGCTCCTACGAGCAGTACTTC.

The chain has TRBV5-1 and TRBJ2-5; 12 bases line up with TRBD2. With V trimmed by 0 bases and J by 4 bases, 7 bases remained unmatched. The CDR3 runs 17 residues. CDR1 is SGHRS, CDR2 YFSETQ, per germline. CDR3 region: CASSLGLAGASGETQYF. In DNA form, the CDR3 reads TGCGCCAGCAGCTTGGGACTAGCGGGAGCCTCAGGAGAGACCCAGTACTTC.

This clonotype was seen at least ten times. The V call is TRBV18, the J call TRBJ1-2, with TRBD1 matching 11 bases. The CDR3 runs 14 residues. CDR1 and CDR2 from the germline V gene are KGHSH and LQKENI. V lost 5 bases to trimming and J lost 9 bases; unmatched junction nucleotides: 8. The CDR3 protein is CASSAGQGAVSYTF. The DNA for the CDR3 is TGTGCCAGCTCAGCAGGACAGGGGGCGGTGAGCTACACCTTC.

This clonotype has ten or more counts. One junction end disagrees with the germline gene, perhaps due to a read error. V and J are TRBV6-1 and TRBJ1-1; D might be TRBD1 (6 bases). Looked up from germline, CDR1 is MNHNS and CDR2 is SASEGT. The length of the CDR3 is 13 residues. CDR3 DNA sequence: TGTGCCAGCAGGAGGACAGCGAACAGTGAAGCTTTCTTT. Protein product: CASRRTANSEAFF.

This clonotype has a count of ten or more. The chain links TRBV6-1 to TRBJ1-4; 7 bases match TRBD1. The ends lost 5 bases at V and 8 bases at J; junction bases unmatched: 5. The CDR3 is 13 amino acids. Germline CDR1 and CDR2: MNHNS and SASEGT. CDR3 region: CASSPQGPEKLFF. In DNA form, the CDR3 reads TGTGCCAGCAGTCCACAGGGGCCCGAAAAACTGTTTTTT.

This clonotype appeared many times. The rearrangement joins TRBV7-6 to TRBJ2-5, with TRBD2 identical over 11 bases. This CDR3 region has 14 residues. Germline CDR1 and CDR2: SGHVS and FNYEAQ. V trimming: 5 bases; J trimming: 2 bases; junction bases outside the gene matches: 1. The chain's CDR3 is CASSGTSGQETQYF. The CDR3 bases are TGTGCCAGCAGCGGGACTAGCGGACAAGAGACCCAGTACTTC.

This clonotype was observed at least ten times. The chain is built from TRBV10-3 and TRBJ2-1; TRBD2 agrees at 10 bases. V lost 6 bases to trimming and J lost 4 bases; unmatched junction nucleotides: 9. The CDR3 has 16 residues. From germline, CDR1 is ENHRY and CDR2 SYGVKD. CDR3 coding DNA: TGTGCCATCAGCATAAGCGGGAGGGCCTTGTACAATGAGCAGTTCTTC. It yields the protein CAISISGRALYNEQFF.

This clonotype was detected many times. The chain links TRBV24-1 to TRBJ2-5; no firm D call. Germline assignment: CDR1 KGHDR and CDR2 SFDVKD. The germline V and J ends were trimmed by 8 bases and 5 bases, with 11 bases remaining between them. The CDR3 contains 12 residues. CDR3 bases: TGTGCCACCAAGGACGCACAGGAGACCCAGTACTTC. It is translated as CATKDAQETQYF.

V and J are TRBV7-2 and TRBJ1-2; D call uncertain. The V and J ends lost 1 base and 4 bases respectively, with 10 bases between them. The CDR3 length is 14 residues. The germline gives CDR1 SGHTA, CDR2 FQGNSA. DNA of the CDR3: TGTGCCAGCAGCTTAGAGGTGGCCACCTATGGCTACACCTTC. Translation: CASSLEVATYGYTF.

The chain is built from TRBV11-1 and TRBJ2-7; D is possibly TRBD1 (6 bases). Germline CDR1 reads SGHAT; CDR2 reads FQDESV (reference sequence). CDR3 length: 12 residues. Trimming removed 4 bases from V and 6 bases from J, with 10 bases in between. Here the CDR3 reads CASSSQGTEQYF. Here the CDR3 DNA reads TGTGCCAGCAGCTCACAGGGCACCGAGCAGTACTTC. Complete variable domain (other parts from reference TRBV11-1 and TRBJ2-7): EAEVAQSPRYKITEKSQAVAFWCDPISGHATLYWYRQILGQGPELLVQFQDESVVDDSQLPKDRFSAERLKGVDSTLKIQPAELGDSAMYLCASSSQGTEQYFGPGTRLTVT.

This clonotype was seen at least ten times. The chain has TRBV12-3 or TRBV12-4 and TRBJ2-3; D remains unclear. Trimming removed 6 bases from V and 4 bases from J, with 11 bases in between. The CDR3 length is 13 residues. CDR3: CASSTPPSDTQYF. CDR3 sequence (DNA): TGTGCCAGCAGCACGCCCCCGTCAGATACGCAGTATTTT.

This clonotype was observed a few times. The chain uses TRBV19 and TRBJ2-7; 8 nucleotides line up with TRBD1. CDR1 LNHDA and CDR2 SQIVND come from the germline V gene (reference sequence). J was trimmed by 2 bases and V by 5 bases; bases with no gene match: 11. This CDR3 has 16 amino acids. The CDR3 coding sequence is TGTGCCAGTAGTCCAGAGACAGGGGTCGCGGCCTACGAGCAGTACTTC. Translated, it gives CASSPETGVAAYEQYF.

This clonotype was observed at least ten times. The CDR3 reads CSAPQGAHGYTF. The DNA for the CDR3 is TGCAGTGCCCCACAGGGGGCGCATGGCTACACCTTC. This chain uses TRBV20-1 with TRBJ1-2, with 9 bases lining up with TRBD1. Germline trimming cut 6 bases from V and 6 bases from J; bases unmatched to any gene: 5. Looked up from germline, CDR1 is DFQATT and CDR2 is SNEGSKA (reference sequence). This CDR3 spans 12 amino acids.

In its sample, this clonotype was seen many times. This chain joins TRBV5-1 and TRBJ2-7; 8 nucleotides match TRBD1. CDR1 is SGHRS and CDR2 is YFSETQ in the germline V gene. The CDR3 has 14 residues. Losses at the gene ends were 0 bases for V and 3 bases for J; bases not matched to a gene: 2. DNA of the CDR3: TGCGCCAGCAGCTTGGCCGGGACAGGCTACGAGCAGTACTTC. The encoded protein is CASSLAGTGYEQYF.

The CDR3: CASSQSPRLAGVVSTDTQYF. Here the CDR3 DNA reads TGTGCCAGTAGTCAGTCCCCACGGCTAGCGGGAGTCGTAAGCACAGATACGCAGTATTTT. The chain combines TRBV19 with TRBJ2-3, with 10 bases fitting TRBD2. The V gene's germline CDR1 is LNHDA and CDR2 SQIVND (reference sequence). The CDR3 length is 20 residues. The V gene end was trimmed by 5 bases and the J gene end by 0 bases; junction bases not matched to a gene: 17.

This clonotype was recorded many times. V gene TRBV7-3 combines with J gene TRBJ2-2; D is perhaps TRBD1 (5 bases). The CDR3 covers 16 residues. Trimming shortened V by 2 bases and J by 1 base, and 11 bases separated the two germline ends. Germline assignment: CDR1 SGHTA and CDR2 FQGTGA. As DNA, the CDR3 is TGTGCCAGCAGCTTATTCGCCCAGGGGAACACCGGGGAGCTGTTTTTT. This translates into CASSLFAQGNTGELFF.

This clonotype was counted many times. The chain has TRBV29-1 and TRBJ2-3, with D uncertain. CDR3 length equals 12 residues. The germline CDR1 and CDR2 sequences are SQVTM and ANQGSEA. V lost 4 bases to trimming and J lost 6 bases, with 11 bases between them. The CDR3 coding sequence is TGCAGCGTTGCCCTTTCCGTGGATACGCAGTATTTT. It specifies CSVALSVDTQYF.

V and J are TRBV10-3 and TRBJ2-1; 9 bases fit TRBD2. Germline V CDR1 and CDR2: ENHRY, SYGVKD. With V trimmed by 6 bases and J by 2 bases, 11 bases remained unmatched. The CDR3 is made up of 17 amino acids. CDR3: CAISDSRREGAYNEQFF. In nucleotides, the CDR3 is TGTGCCATCAGCGACTCCCGGCGGGAGGGAGCCTACAATGAGCAGTTCTTC.

This clonotype was seen many times. The V call is TRBV6-1, the J call TRBJ2-1, with no clear D. Trimming left V 3 bases short and J 12 bases short, with 12 bases between. The CDR3 covers 12 residues. Germline CDR1 is MNHNS and CDR2 is SASEGT. The CDR3 region is CASSDDRRVQFF. CDR3 nucleotides: TGTGCCAGCAGTGATGATCGTCGGGTGCAGTTCTTC.

Ten or more counts support this clonotype. V gene TRBV28 combines with J gene TRBJ2-7; either TRBD1 or TRBD2 may fit D (5 bases each). V was pared by 3 bases and J by 2 bases, with 14 bases between. This CDR3 region has 15 residues. The germline CDR1 and CDR2 sequences are MDHEN and SYDVKM. CDR3 sequence (DNA): TGTGCCAGCAGTTTTTCGGGACGCAAGGCCTACGAGCAGTACTTC. It specifies CASSFSGRKAYEQYF.

Ten or more counts support this clonotype. The chain recombines TRBV11-3 with TRBJ2-1, with D perhaps TRBD1 or TRBD2 (6 bases each). V was clipped by 0 bases and J by 4 bases, with 16 bases between them. There are 17 residues in the CDR3. In germline, CDR1 is SGHNT, CDR2 YENEEA. CDR3 coding DNA: TGTGCCAGCAGCTTAGATGCGGGGCAAGGGGGTTACAATGAGCAGTTCTTC. The encoded protein is CASSLDAGQGGYNEQFF.

This clonotype was recorded many times. The chain couples TRBV7-8 to TRBJ2-1; 10 bases fit TRBD2. This CDR3 has 15 amino acids. J was trimmed by 4 bases and V by 5 bases; bases with no gene match: 5. Germline V gene data show CDR1 as SGHVS and CDR2 as FQNEAQ. The CDR3 here is CASSGRTSGYNEQFF. The CDR3 bases are TGTGCCAGCAGCGGCCGGACTAGCGGTTACAATGAGCAGTTCTTC.

This clonotype was found many times. The genes are TRBV2 and TRBJ2-5; D is possibly TRBD1 (5 bases). The germline V and J ends were trimmed by 8 bases and 2 bases, with 12 bases remaining between them. The CDR3 is 13 amino acids. Germline CDR1 is SNHLY and CDR2 is FYNNEI. The CDR3 DNA follows: TGTGCCAGCCAGACACAGGTTCAAGAGACCCAGTACTTC. Translated: CASQTQVQETQYF.

The chain joins TRBV6-1 to TRBJ1-1; D possibly corresponds to TRBD1 (5 bases). The germline CDR1 and CDR2 sequences are MNHNS and SASEGT. The CDR3 spans 12 residues. V lost 11 bases and J 1 base, leaving 11 bases between the germline ends. CDR3 DNA sequence: TGTGCCTCCAGGGAGGAGAACACTGAAGCTTTCTTT. Amino acid sequence: CASREENTEAFF.

This clonotype came up a few times. The rearrangement links TRBV29-1 to TRBJ2-5; 8 bases are a match to TRBD2. This CDR3 comprises 14 residues. V shed 6 bases and J 5 bases; nucleotides not matched to a gene: 11. Per germline, CDR1 SQVTM and CDR2 ANQGSEA. The DNA of the CDR3 is TGCAGCGTCAGATCCGGGAGGGCGGGGGAGACCCAGTACTTC. It yields the protein CSVRSGRAGETQYF.